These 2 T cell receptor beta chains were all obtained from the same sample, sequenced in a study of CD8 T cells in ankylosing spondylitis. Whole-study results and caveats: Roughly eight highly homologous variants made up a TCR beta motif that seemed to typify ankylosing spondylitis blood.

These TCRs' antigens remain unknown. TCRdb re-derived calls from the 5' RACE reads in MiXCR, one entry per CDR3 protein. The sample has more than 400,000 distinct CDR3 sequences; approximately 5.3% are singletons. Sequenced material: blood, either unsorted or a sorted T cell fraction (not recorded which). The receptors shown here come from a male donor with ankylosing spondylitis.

CDR3 coding DNA: TGTGCCAGCAGCCTACCCGACGGGAGGCGCTACTCCTACGAGCAGTACTTC. Amino acid sequence: CASSLPDGRRYSYEQYF. The genes are TRBV11-2 and TRBJ2-7, with 7 bases aligning to TRBD2. Germline values: CDR1 SGHAT, CDR2 FQNNGV. This CDR3 is 17 amino acids long. J was trimmed by 0 bases and V by 5 bases; bases with no gene match: 13.

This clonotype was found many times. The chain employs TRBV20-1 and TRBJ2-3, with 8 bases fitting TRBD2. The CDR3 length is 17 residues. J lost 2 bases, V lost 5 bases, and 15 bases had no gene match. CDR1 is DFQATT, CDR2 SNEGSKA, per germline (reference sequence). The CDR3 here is CSAPLAGGLYSTDTQYF. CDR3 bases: TGCAGTGCTCCACTTGCGGGAGGCCTTTATTCCACAGATACGCAGTATTTT.